A selection of T cell receptor beta chains follows, all from one sample in a study of blood T cell repertoires in COVID-19. Data came from immunoSEQ multiplex PCR; TCRdb stores just in-frame clones and leaves some out. This sample yields 200,000 to 250,000 clones, of which about four fifths are seen a single time; about 3.9% belongs to the top ten. The sample was peripheral blood. The receptors were sampled from an elderly woman with acute or convalescent COVID-19. CDR3s include the opening cysteine and the closing phenylalanine or tryptophan. D genes are given only for firm matches. Rows may omit the clone size; those that give it use once, few, many or a size class.

J: TRBJ1-4
size: .
D: TRBD1
V: TRBV5-5
CDR3: CASSRWTGANEKLFF
DNA: TGTGCCAGCAGCCGATGGACAGGGGCTAATGAAAAACTGTTTTTT

J: TRBJ1-2
size: .
D: .
V: TRBV29-1
CDR3: CSAIGANYGYTF
DNA: TGCAGCGCAATCGGAGCTAACTATGGCTACACCTTC

J: TRBJ1-3
size: .
D: TRBD1
V: TRBV4-2
CDR3: CASSPWTGSFSGNTIYF
DNA: TGTGCCAGCAGCCCTTGGACAGGGAGTTTCTCTGGAAACACCATATATTTT

J: TRBJ1-1
size: .
D: .
V: TRBV6-5
CDR3: CASSPMVLKGTEAFF
DNA: TGTGCCAGCAGTCCCATGGTTCTTAAGGGGACTGAAGCTTTCTTT

J: TRBJ1-5
size: .
D: .
V: TRBV7-2
CDR3: CASSRGLGSAQHF
DNA: TGTGCCAGCAGCCGGGGACTAGGATCAGCCCAGCATTTT

J: TRBJ2-7
size: .
D: TRBD1
V: TRBV30
CDR3: CAFGTGTWYEQYF
DNA: TGTGCCTTCGGGACAGGGACCTGGTACGAGCAGTACTTC

J: TRBJ1-5
size: once
D: TRBD1
V: TRBV7-2
CDR3: CASTQGGNQPQHF
DNA: TGTGCCAGCACCCAGGGGGGCAATCAGCCCCAGCATTTT

J: TRBJ1-1
size: .
D: .
V: TRBV7-8
CDR3: CASSLPYTEAFF
DNA: TGTGCCAGCAGCTTACCATACACTGAAGCTTTCTTT

J: TRBJ1-2
size: few
D: .
V: TRBV11-1
CDR3: CASSPRGSDGYTF
DNA: TGTGCCAGCAGCCCTCGGGGATCAGATGGCTACACCTTC

J: TRBJ1-3
size: .
D: .
V: TRBV4-1
CDR3: CASSQDNGGLAGNTIYF
DNA: TGCGCCAGCAGCCAAGATAACGGGGGGCTGGCTGGAAACACCATATATTTT

J: TRBJ2-3
size: .
D: TRBD2
V: TRBV30
CDR3: CAWSERLAGGTDTQYF
DNA: TGTGCCTGGAGCGAGAGACTAGCGGGGGGGACAGATACGCAGTATTTT

J: TRBJ1-2
size: once
D: .
V: TRBV15
CDR3: CATSPAAGVGVDGYTF
DNA: TGTGCCACCAGCCCCGCGGCGGGGGTAGGTGTCGATGGCTACACCTTC

J: TRBJ2-3
size: .
D: TRBD2
V: TRBV3-1/TRBV3-2
CDR3: CASSQASLAGGPTDTQYF
DNA: TGTGCCAGCAGCCAAGCCTCGCTAGCGGGGGGGCCTACAGATACGCAGTATTTT

J: TRBJ2-2
size: .
D: TRBD1
V: TRBV11-3
CDR3: CASSSRQGPGELFF
DNA: TGTGCCAGCAGCTCCCGACAGGGACCCGGGGAGCTGTTTTTT

J: TRBJ1-3
size: .
D: .
V: TRBV7-8
CDR3: CASSLVRWVRGQGNTIYF
DNA: TGTGCCAGCAGCTTAGTCAGATGGGTCAGGGGCCAGGGAAACACCATATATTTT

J: TRBJ2-7
size: .
D: TRBD2
V: TRBV27
CDR3: CASAYESGLDEQYF
DNA: TGTGCCAGCGCTTACGAAAGCGGACTAGACGAGCAGTACTTC

J: TRBJ1-5
size: .
D: .
V: TRBV4-3
CDR3: CASSQEYGIYDQPQHF
DNA: TGCGCCAGCAGCCAAGAGTACGGGATTTATGATCAGCCCCAGCATTTT

J: TRBJ1-4
size: .
D: TRBD1
V: TRBV7-9
CDR3: CASSLRRGRVEKLFF
DNA: TGTGCCAGCAGCCTACGGAGGGGGCGGGTCGAAAAACTGTTTTTT

J: TRBJ1-2
size: once
D: .
V: TRBV5-1
CDR3: CASSLSPRGNYGYTF
DNA: TGCGCCAGCAGCTTGAGTCCAAGAGGCAACTATGGCTACACCTTC

J: TRBJ2-2
size: few
D: TRBD1
V: TRBV2
CDR3: CASSEALEGQGNTGELFF
DNA: TGTGCCAGCAGTGAAGCTCTAGAGGGACAGGGGAACACCGGGGAGCTGTTTTTT

J: TRBJ1-1
size: .
D: TRBD1
V: TRBV12-3/TRBV12-4
CDR3: CASSRQGYAEAFF
DNA: TGTGCCAGCAGCCGACAGGGTTACGCTGAAGCTTTCTTT

J: TRBJ1-2
size: few
D: .
V: TRBV19
CDR3: CASTPPQIGLLNYGYTF
DNA: TGTGCCAGTACCCCACCCCAGATAGGCCTACTAAACTATGGCTACACCTTC

J: TRBJ1-3
size: once
D: .
V: TRBV5-4
CDR3: CASSLLGGGGGNTIYF
DNA: TGTGCCAGCAGCTTGTTGGGGGGTGGAGGCGGAAACACCATATATTTT

J: TRBJ2-5
size: .
D: TRBD1
V: TRBV28
CDR3: CASSPSPGTEYQETQYF
DNA: TGTGCCAGCAGTCCATCCCCCGGGACAGAGTACCAAGAGACCCAGTACTTC

J: TRBJ1-6
size: .
D: TRBD1
V: TRBV7-2
CDR3: CASSLSGQAYNSPLHF
DNA: TGTGCCAGCAGCTTATCGGGACAGGCGTATAATTCACCCCTCCACTTT

J: TRBJ1-5
size: .
D: .
V: TRBV25-1
CDR3: CATRGYEPNQPQHF
DNA: TGTGCCACGAGAGGGTATGAGCCCAATCAGCCCCAGCATTTT

J: TRBJ1-1
size: .
D: .
V: TRBV29-1
CDR3: CSVMRATEAFF
DNA: TGCAGCGTTATGCGTGCCACTGAAGCTTTCTTT